This T cell receptor beta chain was obtained from a study of lymphopenia after photon versus proton radiotherapy. General observations from the study: Proton therapy kept repertoires fairly stable, unlike photons, which gained effector/memory cells.

Some clones are missing from TCRdb's copy, which holds only in-frame ones; the method was immunoSEQ multiplex PCR. The profile shows about 160,000 clones, approximately 86% of them singletons. As for this clone: Its antigen is still unknown.

The CDR3 is 15 amino acids. V dropped 5 bases and J dropped 8; count of bases not matched to a gene: 9. Germline CDR1 LNHDA, CDR2 SQIVND (reference sequence). This sequence was found in a man over 45 with gastric cancer. Sequences were derived from peripheral blood, sampled from a patient treated with photon-based radiotherapy. This sequence joins TRBV19 and TRBJ1-4; 9 bases align to TRBD1. The CDR3 region has the DNA TGTGCCAGTAGTGCAACAGGGGGCGCGGGCGAAAAACTGTTTTTT. Translated: CASSATGGAGEKLFF.